Shown below are 5 T cell receptor beta chains from a single sample sequenced in a study. Each CDR3 protein is one row after TCRdb ran MiXCR on the 5' RACE reads. The table includes about 50,000 distinct CDR3 sequences, 28% detected once. Sequences were obtained from naive CD4+ T cells sorted from blood. The subset here: naive CD4+ T cells, CD4+CD45RA+CD25-. The receptor source for this set is a female donor with breast cancer.

This clonotype came up a few times. The rearrangement links TRBV29-1 to TRBJ2-4; D is ambiguous. In germline, CDR1 is SQVTM, CDR2 ANQGSEA. The V and J ends lost 1 base and 0 bases respectively, with 10 bases between them. The length of the CDR3 is 15 residues. The CDR3 sequence is CSVEGSTLAKNIQYF. In DNA, the CDR3 is TGCAGCGTTGAAGGTTCTACTTTAGCCAAAAACATTCAGTACTTC.

This clonotype was seen a single time. The gene calls are TRBV6-2 or TRBV6-3 and TRBJ1-5, with D unresolved. V dropped 3 bases and J dropped 9 bases, with 12 bases sitting between them. The CDR3 contains 13 residues. The germline CDR1 and CDR2 sequences are MNHEY and SVGEGT. The CDR3 DNA is TGTGCCAGCAGTTATAGGTGGGATCGGCCCCAGCATTTT. Encoded protein: CASSYRWDRPQHF.

The sample holds many counts of this clonotype. CDR3 coding DNA: TGCAGTGCCAAGCAGGGCGGGGGCTCCACAGATACGCAGTATTTT. Protein sequence: CSAKQGGGSTDTQYF. The chain is built from TRBV20-1 and TRBJ2-3, with D possibly being TRBD2 (7 bases). Germline V gene sequence: CDR1 DFQATT, CDR2 SNEGSKA (reference sequence). V shed 6 bases and J shed 2 bases, with 18 bases lying between them. The length of the CDR3 is 15 residues.

This clonotype appeared a few times. The chain has TRBV12-3 or TRBV12-4 and TRBJ2-2; unclear D gene. Deletions cut 6 bases from V and 3 bases from J, with 5 bases between. CDR3 length equals 12 residues. Written as DNA, the CDR3 is TGTGCCAGCAGACTCTACACCGGGGAGCTGTTTTTT. Translation gives CASRLYTGELFF.

The chain combines TRBV7-2 with TRBJ2-1; a weak D match, TRBD2 (6 bases). Germline values: CDR1 SGHTA, CDR2 FQGNSA. The CDR3 has 14 residues. Trimming shortened V by 4 bases and J by 8 bases, and 15 bases separated the two germline ends. The CDR3 region has the DNA TGTGCCAGCAGCTCACAAGGGACGGGGGATGAGCAGTTCTTC. Its protein is CASSSQGTGDEQFF.